The next 21 T cell receptor beta chains were all read from a single sample in a study of T cell responses to AZD1222 COVID-19 vaccine. Generated by immunoSEQ multiplex PCR, the TCRdb table keeps only in-frame clones and is missing some. The table has about 130,000 clones, about 90% seen once. Sequencing was performed on peripheral blood, taken on day 0 of AZD1222 vaccination. The receptor set was obtained from an adult in good health.

The chain couples TRBV7-8 to TRBJ1-3; the match to TRBD1 covers 7 bases. The J segment lost 0 bases and the V segment lost 1 base, leaving 3 bases of the junction unmatched. Looked up from germline, CDR1 is SGHVS and CDR2 is FQNEAQ. The CDR3 is 16 amino acids. In DNA form, the CDR3 reads TGTGCCAGCAGCTTAGGAGGGGGCCCCTCTGGAAACACCATATATTTT. It is translated as CASSLGGGPSGNTIYF.

This chain connects TRBV27 to TRBJ1-5, with a tentative D call TRBD1 (5 bases). Germline CDR1 MNHEY, CDR2 SMNVEV (reference sequence). V shed 8 bases and J shed 4 bases, with 15 bases lying between them. CDR3 length: 14 amino acids. The CDR3, as DNA: TGTGCCAGCTGCCCGGGACCGTTGAATCAGCCCCAGCATTTT. It codes for CASCPGPLNQPQHF.

The chain employs TRBV7-9 and TRBJ2-1, with D perhaps TRBD2 (5 bases). V was cut by 0 bases and J by 7 bases, with 13 bases left in between. Germline V gene data show CDR1 as SEHNR and CDR2 as FQNEAQ (reference sequence). CDR3 size: 15 residues. The CDR3 DNA follows: TGTGCCAGCAGCTTAGCGCGGGTGACAACAAATGAGCAGTTCTTC. This gives the protein CASSLARVTTNEQFF.

The chain carries TRBV3-1 (or the pseudogene TRBV3-2) and TRBJ1-1; D may be TRBD1 (6 bases). V was cut by 5 bases and J by 10 bases, with 17 bases left in between. Germline V gene sequence: CDR1 LGHDT, CDR2 YNNKEL (reference sequence). There are 13 residues in the CDR3. CDR3 in amino acids: CASSVRTTGAAFF. The CDR3 DNA is TGTGCCAGCAGCGTAAGAACGACGGGGGCAGCTTTCTTT.

This sequence joins TRBV6-5 and TRBJ1-5; D call uncertain. The CDR3 is 13 amino acids. Trimming took off 2 bases at V and 4 bases at J, with 6 bases between the two ends. Germline V CDR1 and CDR2: MNHEY, SVGAGI. The CDR3 region is CASSYAGNQPQHF. In nucleotides, the CDR3 is TGTGCCAGCAGTTACGCAGGTAATCAGCCCCAGCATTTT.

This chain links TRBV28 with TRBJ1-1; D is unresolved. Germline V gene lookup returns CDR1 MDHEN and CDR2 SYDVKM. The ends were cut back, 3 bases at V and 6 bases at J, with 14 bases in the middle. The CDR3 totals 14 residues. The CDR3 nucleotides read TGTGCCAGCAGTTTTCGTTTCCGCGCGCCTGAAGCTTTCTTT. Protein sequence: CASSFRFRAPEAFF.

The chain employs TRBV6-2 or TRBV6-3 and TRBJ2-2; 9 bases fit TRBD1. V lost 6 bases and J lost 4; bases outside the gene matches: 12. This CDR3 has 17 residues. CDR1 MNHEY and CDR2 SVGEGT come from the germline V gene. CDR3 coding DNA: TGTGCCAGCAGCGACCGACCGGGACAGGGATTCACCGGGGAGCTGTTTTTT. Amino acid sequence: CASSDRPGQGFTGELFF.

The chain carries TRBV29-1 and TRBJ2-3; D not certain. The CDR3 length is 12 residues. CDR1 is SQVTM and CDR2 is ANQGSEA in the germline V gene. Between the trimmed V and J ends, which lost 2 bases and 4 bases, there was a span of 7 bases. This CDR3 reads CSVETSPDTQYF. The CDR3 nucleotides read TGCAGCGTTGAAACCAGCCCAGATACGCAGTATTTT.

This clone showed up just once. The chain combines TRBV27 with TRBJ1-3; TRBD1 matches at 7 bases. The V and J ends lost 4 bases and 1 base, in that order; junction bases with no gene match: 4. Germline-derived CDR1 and CDR2 are MNHEY and SMNVEV (reference sequence). This CDR3 has 15 residues. The CDR3 loop reads CASSSTGLSGNTIYF. CDR3 coding DNA: TGTGCCAGCAGTTCGACAGGGTTATCTGGAAACACCATATATTTT.

The chain employs TRBV5-4 and TRBJ1-1; no firm D call. Trimming took 6 bases from V and 3 from J, leaving 9 bases between them. Germline-derived CDR1 and CDR2 are SGHNT and YYREEE (reference sequence). This CDR3 is 12 amino acids long. The chain's CDR3 is CASTSGDTEAFF. The CDR3, as DNA: TGTGCCAGCACCTCCGGGGACACTGAAGCTTTCTTT.

V usage is TRBV4-2 and J usage is TRBJ1-3; D ambiguous. Germline loops: CDR1 LGHNA, CDR2 YNFKEQ. The CDR3 totals 15 residues. The V end lost 3 bases, the J end lost 4 bases, and 13 bases lay between the germline ends. The CDR3 loop is CASSHSIGGGNTIYF. The CDR3 nucleotides are TGTGCCAGCAGCCATTCGATCGGCGGCGGAAACACCATATATTTT.

This clone was seen just once. The chain has TRBV7-9 and TRBJ2-7, with 7 bases matching TRBD2. This CDR3 comprises 17 residues. J lost 5 bases, V lost 5 bases, and 18 bases had no gene match. Germline CDR1 is SEHNR and CDR2 is FQNEAQ (reference sequence). The CDR3 sequence: CASSPWLGAGEVDEQYF. In nucleotides, the CDR3 is TGTGCCAGCAGCCCCTGGCTAGGGGCGGGGGAGGTAGACGAGCAGTACTTC.

V usage is TRBV7-2 and J usage is TRBJ2-5, with 8 bases identical to TRBD2. Germline-derived CDR1 and CDR2 are SGHTA and FQGNSA. V lost 2 bases and J lost 2; bases outside the gene matches: 4. The CDR3 is 15 residues long. In nucleotides, the CDR3 is TGTGCCAGCAGCTTACCCGGGGGGGCACAAGAGACCCAGTACTTC. Its translation is CASSLPGGAQETQYF. The variable domain in full, completed from reference TRBV7-2 and TRBJ2-5, reads GAGVSQSPSNKVTEKGKDVELRCDPISGHTALYWYRQSLGQGLEFLIYFQGNSAPDKSGLPSDRFSAERTGGSVSTLTIQRTQQEDSAVYLCASSLPGGAQETQYFGPGTRLLVL.

This chain uses TRBV29-1 with TRBJ2-5, with D possibly matching TRBD2 (5 bases). The CDR3 has 11 amino acids. Germline-derived CDR1 and CDR2 are SQVTM and ANQGSEA. V shed 5 bases and J shed 3 bases, with 7 bases lying between them. For the CDR3, the DNA is TGCAGCGTTCTGAGGGAAGAGACCCAGTACTTC. Residues: CSVLREETQYF.

The chain recombines TRBV28 with TRBJ2-7; TRBD2 might be the D (5 bases). Germline V CDR1 and CDR2: MDHEN, SYDVKM. Trimming took 9 bases from V and 2 from J, leaving 8 bases between them. The CDR3 is made up of 11 amino acids. CDR3 nucleotides: TGTGCCAGTGGACTGACCTACGAGCAGTACTTC. This sequence encodes CASGLTYEQYF.

This rearrangement joins TRBV5-5 to TRBJ1-3; no reliable D call. Per the germline V gene, CDR1 is SGHKS and CDR2 is YYEKEE (reference sequence). The CDR3 sequence is 13 residues long. The germline V and J ends were trimmed by 1 base and 0 bases, with 2 bases remaining between them. The CDR3 DNA reads TGTGCCAGCAGCTTGCCCTCTGGAAACACCATATATTTT. Protein sequence: CASSLPSGNTIYF.

This clone was recorded once. The chain recombines TRBV19 with TRBJ2-7; D remains unclear. Per the germline V gene, CDR1 is LNHDA and CDR2 is SQIVND (reference sequence). Trimming took 1 base from V and 1 from J, leaving 8 bases between them. This CDR3 has 14 residues. The CDR3 DNA reads TGTGCCAGTAGTATAGCGGGCTCGTCCTACGAGCAGTACTTC. Protein sequence: CASSIAGSSYEQYF.

The V and J genes are TRBV18 and TRBJ1-2; 7 bases map to TRBD1. The germline CDR1 and CDR2 sequences are KGHSH and LQKENI. This CDR3 has 13 amino acids. J gave up 4 bases and V 10 bases, and 9 bases lay outside the gene matches. The CDR3 spells CATTQGVGYGYTF. The CDR3 nucleotides are TGTGCCACTACGCAGGGGGTAGGCTATGGCTACACCTTC.

This sequence joins TRBV15 and TRBJ1-4; TRBD1 aligns across 7 bases. Germline CDR1 and CDR2: LNHNV and YYDKDF (reference sequence). This CDR3 contains 16 residues. The V gene end was trimmed by 5 bases and the J gene end by 5 bases; junction bases not matched to a gene: 11. The CDR3 DNA reads as TGTGCCACCAGCCCCGCATCCCAGGGGGGAAATGAAAAACTGTTTTTT. Its translation: CATSPASQGGNEKLFF.

V gene TRBV10-1 combines with J gene TRBJ2-2; D is perhaps TRBD1 or TRBD2 (5 bases each). Germline V gene data show CDR1 as WNHNN and CDR2 as SYGVQD (reference sequence). The CDR3 sequence is 12 residues long. The V end lost 7 bases, the J end lost 4 bases, and 7 bases lay between the germline ends. The CDR3, as DNA: TGCGCCAGCATGGGACCCACCGGGGAGCTGTTTTTT. This gives the protein CASMGPTGELFF.

The CDR3 DNA reads as TGTGCCAGCAGCTATTTCTCGGGACAGCCCTACAATGAGCAGTTCTTC. Translated, it gives CASSYFSGQPYNEQFF. The chain recombines TRBV5-4 with TRBJ2-1; TRBD1 aligns across 7 bases. This CDR3 comprises 16 residues. Looked up from germline, CDR1 is SGHNT and CDR2 is YYREEE (reference sequence). V trimming: 3 bases; J trimming: 2 bases; junction bases outside the gene matches: 8. Filled out from reference TRBV5-4 and TRBJ2-1, the complete variable domain reads ETGVTQSPTHLIKTRGQQVTLRCSSQSGHNTVSWYQQALGQGPQFIFQYYREEENGRGNFPPRFSGLQFPNYSSELNVNALELDDSALYLCASSYFSGQPYNEQFFGPGTRLTVL.